This T cell receptor beta chain was observed in a study of blood T cells in healthy people across ages. General observations from the study: Age advanced and TCR beta diversity per million T cells fell, roughly linearly. It was the long-lived donors that had more naive CD4+ cells and higher diversity than aged donors.

The authors drew 8 to 10 milliliters of peripheral blood from each donor. Researchers report isolating at least 6 million PBMCs per sample. A note on this clonotype: Its target is unknown.

Germline CDR1 DFQATT, CDR2 SNEGSKA (reference sequence). This CDR3 has 15 amino acids. V was clipped by 3 bases and J by 3 bases, with 16 bases between them. Primed by a sample-barcoded 5' primer and a J-beta primer mix, a second PCR proceeded for roughly 7 to 11 cycles. From the 5' RACE reads, TCRdb called clonotypes with MiXCR, one entry per CDR3 protein. Among hundreds of thousands of distinct CDR3 sequences, 44% were seen once, and the ten largest hold about a fifth. This TCR came from a man between 60 and 75 years old in good health. Material for sequencing was blood. This chain connects TRBV20-1 to TRBJ2-3, with D possibly being TRBD2 (7 bases). The CDR3 nucleotides are TGCAGTGCTAGGGCTGGGGGGGCTTGGACAGATACGCAGTATTTT. This translates into CSARAGGAWTDTQYF.